A selection of T cell receptor beta chains follows, all from one sample in a study of blood T cell repertoires in COVID-19. The protocol was immunoSEQ multiplex PCR, while the TCRdb copy is restricted to in-frame clones and leaves out a portion. The sample carries about 180,000 clones, around 90% recorded once. Source material: PBMCs or T cells enriched from blood (not recorded which). The receptors derive from a woman younger than 35 who had recovered from COVID-19. CDR3s include the opening cysteine and the closing phenylalanine or tryptophan. Each record gives: CDR3 length, J gene, V gene, CDR3 protein.

len: 18; j_gene: TRBJ2-1; v_gene: TRBV7-3; CDR3aa: CASSLIPRTGSSYNEQFF
len: 15; j_gene: TRBJ2-5; v_gene: TRBV11-3; CDR3aa: CASSEKGGVQETQYF
len: 11; j_gene: TRBJ2-1; v_gene: TRBV5-4; CDR3aa: CASGGINEQFF
len: 14; j_gene: TRBJ1-1; v_gene: TRBV2; CDR3aa: CASLHSFLDTEAFF
len: 13; j_gene: TRBJ2-7; v_gene: TRBV6-5; CDR3aa: CASRTGTAHEQYF
len: 15; j_gene: TRBJ2-2; v_gene: TRBV19; CDR3aa: CASSRQGDNTGELFF
len: 14; j_gene: TRBJ1-4; v_gene: TRBV29-1; CDR3aa: CSVDITGTNEKLFF
len: 14; j_gene: TRBJ2-3; v_gene: TRBV5-4; CDR3aa: CASSGGQSTDTQYF
len: 16; j_gene: TRBJ2-2; v_gene: TRBV2; CDR3aa: CASSEMPGQATGELFF
len: 15; j_gene: TRBJ2-7; v_gene: TRBV5-5; CDR3aa: CASSYVWTGAYEQYF